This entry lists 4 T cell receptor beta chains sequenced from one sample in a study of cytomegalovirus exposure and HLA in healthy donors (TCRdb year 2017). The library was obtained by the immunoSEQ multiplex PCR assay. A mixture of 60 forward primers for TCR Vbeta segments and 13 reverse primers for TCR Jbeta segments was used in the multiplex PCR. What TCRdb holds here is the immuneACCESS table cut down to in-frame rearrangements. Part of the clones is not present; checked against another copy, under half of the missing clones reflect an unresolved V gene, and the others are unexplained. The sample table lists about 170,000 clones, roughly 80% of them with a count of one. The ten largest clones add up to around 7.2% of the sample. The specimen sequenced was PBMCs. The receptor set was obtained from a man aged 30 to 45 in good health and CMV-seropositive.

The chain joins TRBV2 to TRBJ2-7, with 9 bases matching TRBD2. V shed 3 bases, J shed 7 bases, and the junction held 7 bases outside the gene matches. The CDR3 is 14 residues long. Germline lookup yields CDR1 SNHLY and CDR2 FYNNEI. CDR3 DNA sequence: TGTGCCAGCAGTGAGCGACTAGCGGTCTCTGAGCAGTACTTC. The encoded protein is CASSERLAVSEQYF. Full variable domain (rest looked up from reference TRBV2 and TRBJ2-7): EPEVTQTPSHQVTQMGQEVILRCVPISNHLYFYWYRQILGQKVEFLVSFYNNEISEKSEIFDDQFSVERPDGSNFTLKIRSTKLEDSAMYFCASSERLAVSEQYFGPGTRLTVT.

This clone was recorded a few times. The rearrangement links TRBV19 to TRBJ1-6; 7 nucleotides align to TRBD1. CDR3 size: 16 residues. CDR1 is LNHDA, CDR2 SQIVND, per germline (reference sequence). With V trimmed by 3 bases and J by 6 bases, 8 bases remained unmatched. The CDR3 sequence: CASSIDRVQLNSPLHF. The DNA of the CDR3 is TGTGCCAGTAGTATTGACAGGGTACAGCTTAATTCACCCCTCCACTTT.

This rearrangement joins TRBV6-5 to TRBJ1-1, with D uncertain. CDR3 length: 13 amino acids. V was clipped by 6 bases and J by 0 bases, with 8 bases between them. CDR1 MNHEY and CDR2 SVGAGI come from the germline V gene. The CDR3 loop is CASRRNVNTEAFF. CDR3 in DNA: TGTGCCAGCAGGAGAAACGTGAACACTGAAGCTTTCTTT.

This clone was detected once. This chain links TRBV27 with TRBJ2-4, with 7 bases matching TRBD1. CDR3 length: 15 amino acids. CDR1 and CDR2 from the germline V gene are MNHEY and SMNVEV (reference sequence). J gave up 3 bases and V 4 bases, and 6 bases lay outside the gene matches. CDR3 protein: CASSSTGAIKNIQYF. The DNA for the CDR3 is TGTGCCAGCAGTTCTACAGGGGCGATCAAAAACATTCAGTACTTC.